The entry below gives a single TCR beta chain sequence along with its context. It lacks a known antigen. Base qualities were left out, and no much larger clone turns up one base away. In total, roughly 710 healthy bone marrow donors made up the cohort. Cohort members were all nominally healthy when sampled, although unrecorded immune exposures were likely present. The donor tested CMV seropositive and was one of the 289 seropositive cohort members. Every donor gave a peripheral blood sample, and the peripheral blood mononuclear cells from that sample were used for TCR beta sequencing. The Qiagen DNeasy Blood Extraction Kit was used to extract genomic DNA from the blood cell samples. This sample was included in a study of cytomegalovirus exposure and HLA in healthy donors (dated by TCRdb to 2017 to 2019). For context, the study as a whole: An earlier analysis of several hundred of the donors reported 276 Gb of sequence data and 117 million unique TCR beta sequences obtained from roughly 180 million T cells. An early release that covered roughly 600 HLA-typed donors contained about 300 gigabases of sequencing data and about 93 million unique TCR sequences. The study aimed to test whether signatures of past pathogen exposure could be identified by cataloging public T cell receptors. Using immunosequencing, the study profiled T cell repertoires from 500 to 800 subjects and related those repertoires to cytomegalovirus serostatus. Rather than using new phenotypic data, the later analysis identified candidate immune exposures from TCR beta sequences and from how often those sequences occurred across donors. Because of strong linkage in the cohort, four to six DR-DQ haplotypes were treated as single units for association and clustering. Class I and class II HLA loci were covered by the typing at four-digit resolution. Donor age, sex, ethnicity and CMV serostatus were collected together with the repertoire data. A later genetic analysis took genome-wide SNP genotypes for about 65% of the 666 donors and used that subset as a discovery cohort. The genetic ancestry cluster associated with self-reported Caucasian donors included roughly four fifths of the 398 genotyped donors. The number of donors typed differed by locus, with about 629-630 for A, B, C, DRB1 and DQB1, approximately 500 for DQA1, 606 for DPA1, and around 460 for DPB1. All discovery cohort repertoires had been generated on a single sequencing platform. High-throughput TCR immunosequencing, statistical association of individual TCRs with disease status, and machine learning were combined to predict cytomegalovirus infection status. In addition to the first cohort of roughly 670 subjects, a separate validation cohort of over 90 different subjects was used. To study patterns of TCR occurrence, a later analysis re-analyzed previously published TCR beta repertoires from 550 to 800 donors and added high-resolution HLA genotyping. On average, roughly 250,000 unique TCR beta nucleotide sequences were sequenced per donor among 398 genotyped donors of the cohort, with roughly 18% of those sequences being non-productive. In an earlier analysis of roughly 540 of the donors, high-throughput TCR beta sequencing was used to judge whether each TCR beta V gene segment behaved as functional or pseudogenic. Broad study findings and their caveats: A cluster of highly shared sequence variants was judged likely to be a technical artifact of the sequencing pipeline. A later analysis associated 16,951 TCR beta sequences with specific HLA alleles at a false discovery rate of 0.05. A total of 150 to 200 TCR beta chains were listed by the study as associated with cytomegalovirus. The only immune exposure information available for the cohort was CMV serostatus. Because counts were too low, some 17 rarely observed V segments, including chromosome 9 orphons, were left out of the earlier analysis of 587 of the donors. In a later genetic analysis, a missense DCLRE1C variant was associated with V-gene and J-gene trimming of TCR beta chains, and the association was replicated in an independent cohort. In an earlier analysis of several hundred of the donors, most TCR beta V segments were observed in productive rearrangements about 87% or about 30% of the time, broadly matching IMGT annotations. A later analysis found that most CMV-associated TCR beta chains appeared HLA-restricted, with HLA associations seemingly driven largely by CMV exposure. Compared with the approximately 710-donor mean, donors in an Asian-associated ancestry cluster had fewer N-insertions in productive TCRs, according to a later genetic analysis. When HLA alleles, especially DR and DQ, strongly co-occurred, attributing TCR associations to individual alleles was difficult. A later analysis reported that several top co-occurrence clusters appeared linked to parvovirus B19, influenza, CMV and Epstein-Barr virus. Three of the identified cytomegalovirus-associated TCR beta chains were confirmed in vitro to be specific for cytomegalovirus antigens. In both the original and validation cohorts, the classifier was reported to diagnose cytomegalovirus status with high specificity and sensitivity. Linkage disequilibrium might explain the correlated functional status among segregating V segments, but an unknown experimental factor could not be ruled out. In a later analysis, HLA-associated TCR beta chains were found to be more clonally expanded and to have lower generation probabilities than equally common non-associated chains. A further reported finding was that TCR beta sequences accurately predicted the HLA-A and HLA-B alleles for most subjects in the first cohort. The cohort was sequenced for TCR beta chains only, and without alpha or paired-chain data the features that could be detected were limited. It was suggested by the authors that the approach could potentially be generalized to other disease states and immunological phenotypes. Sequencing depth was assumed to be roughly uniform across donors in the presence/absence analyses, though that assumption may not hold. Because HLA typing was missing for some donors at each locus, association tests included only the typed subset. Some IMGT-functional V segments, including TRBV6-2 and TRBV6-3, could not be distinguished by the 87-base-pair reads and were therefore excluded. Across donors, most TCR sequences were observed very rarely, whereas some public TCRs were present in many individuals. A later analysis found that TCR association rates varied across HLA loci, with DRB1 alleles showing the most associated TCRs and HLA-C alleles the fewest.

To prepare the library, the immunoSEQ multiplex PCR assay was applied. A mixture of 60 forward primers for TCR Vbeta segments and 13 reverse primers for TCR Jbeta segments was used in the multiplex PCR. The CDR3 region of rearranged TCR beta genes was amplified from genomic DNA with a multiplex PCR assay. The amplified TCR beta libraries were sequenced on the Illumina HiSeq System as 87-base-pair reads. From the authors' description of their analysis: In a later analysis, 77 million or so unique TCR beta chains were counted across the 650 to 750 repertoires, and approximately 11 million of these chains were shared by at least two donors. A nearest-neighbor algorithm error-corrected the raw reads and collapsed the reads into unique sequences, merging closely related sequences to remove PCR and sequencing errors. V, D and J gene segments were assigned by aligning CDR3 sequences to IMGT reference sequences. For a sequence to be retained, a match of at least six nucleotides to both a V gene segment and a J gene segment was required. A rearrangement counted as productive if the CDR3 had no stop codons and remained in frame with V and J, and every other rearrangement counted as non-productive. Following IMGT convention, CDR3 was defined as the stretch from the second conserved V-encoded cysteine up to the conserved J-encoded phenylalanine. The earlier analysis of more than 450 of the donors excluded sequences that lacked an unambiguous match to a single V gene segment. In an earlier analysis of 450 to 700 of the donors, V segments were called functional above 56.7% productive rearrangements and were called segregating when the between-donor standard deviation exceeded 5%. To diagnose cytomegalovirus status from the catalog of TCR beta chain sequences, a statistical classification framework was built. A later analysis assigned V and J genes by comparing TCR nucleotide sequences with IMGT/GENE-DB human TR gene sequences. A later analysis assigned CDR3 sequences and most-parsimonious VDJ recombination scenarios with the TCRdist pipeline. In a later analysis, every TCR beta chain was defined by the combination of its CDR3 amino acid sequence and its V-gene family, and reads without a unique V-gene family were dropped. In a later analysis, some 600 highly shared, low-generation-probability nucleotide sequences were removed to address suspected cross-contamination and a sequencing artifact. A later analysis calculated a clonal expansion index for each public chain from normalized within-repertoire ranks of inferred template counts. Generation probabilities in a later analysis came from a VDJ recombination model fitted to out-of-frame rearrangements, and those results were checked against IGoR. Hypergeometric tests were used in a later analysis to score TCR-TCR, TCR-HLA and TCR-CMV co-occurrence, with a repertoire-size bias correction applied to the TCR pairs. A later analysis estimated false discovery rates by permuting HLA or CMV assignments 20 times. In a later analysis, co-occurring TCRs were grouped with DBSCAN, and TCRdist sequence similarity was added when clustering was performed within HLA-allele-positive subsets. For co-occurrence clustering, repertoires with fewer than 30,000 or more than 120,000 public chains were excluded, along with four or five repertoires with anomalous nucleotide sharing. TCRdb took over this immuneACCESS table, retaining in-frame rearrangements with V and J assigned. Such tables are incomplete; in checked studies, under half of the missing clones stem from an unresolved V gene, and the remainder is unexplained. V and J calls and clone size come straight from that table; D and trimming were deduced from the DNA. This sample is represented by about 100,000 clones; about three quarters of them were singletons. The biggest ten clones account for 14% of the sample.

The germline V gene (reference sequence) yields GTSNPN for CDR1 and SVGIG for CDR2. The CDR3 runs 15 amino acids, cysteine and phenylalanine included. Just the 45-base CDR3 DNA is kept, in frame starting at base 1. Germline trimming amounts to 5 bases on V and 0 bases on J, with 5 as the count of junction bases outside the gene matches. This receptor was identified in a male donor in good health and CMV-seropositive. Sequencing input: PBMCs. The chain links TRBV30 with TRBJ1-3; TRBD1 lines up with 9 middle nucleotides. CDR3 reads: CAWARGQGSGNTIYF. The DNA sequence follows: TGTGCCTGGGCGCGGGGACAGGGCTCTGGAAACACCATATATTTT.